These 29 T cell receptor beta chains were sequenced from one sample in a study of blood T cell repertoires in COVID-19. Libraries were prepared by immunoSEQ multiplex PCR; TCRdb keeps only in-frame clonotypes and omits some of them. The table records 90,000 or so clones, around 93% of them present only once. The sequenced sample consisted of peripheral blood. The receptors come from a human donor with active COVID-19. The donor label of this sample is uncertain.

J is TRBJ1-1 and V is TRBV6-5; D might be TRBD1 (6 bases). This CDR3 spans 13 amino acids. Trimming stripped 5 bases from V and 4 bases from J, with 11 bases between. Germline V CDR1 and CDR2: MNHEY, SVGAGI. This CDR3 reads CASSTQGSTEAFF. CDR3 DNA: TGTGCCAGCAGTACCCAGGGGAGCACTGAAGCTTTCTTT.

This clone was picked up one time. This chain uses TRBV28 with TRBJ1-1, with no clear D. Germline loops: CDR1 MDHEN, CDR2 SYDVKM. The germline V and J ends were trimmed by 2 bases and 1 base, with 5 bases remaining between them. This CDR3 region has 13 residues. The CDR3 sequence: CASSLRENTEAFF. In DNA, the CDR3 is TGTGCCAGCAGTTTACGGGAGAACACTGAAGCTTTCTTT.

The J gene is TRBJ2-5, the V gene TRBV11-2; the match to TRBD2 covers 9 bases. After removal of 4 bases from V and 0 bases from J, the junction contained 3 bases not matched to a gene. Looked up from germline, CDR1 is SGHAT and CDR2 is FQNNGV. This CDR3 has 15 amino acids. The CDR3 reads CASSSSGGHQETQYF. CDR3 nucleotides: TGTGCCAGCAGCTCCAGCGGGGGGCACCAAGAGACCCAGTACTTC.

The V call is TRBV5-1, the J call TRBJ2-3; the match to TRBD1 covers 8 bases. Germline V gene data show CDR1 as SGHRS and CDR2 as YFSETQ. J gave up 4 bases and V 2 bases, and 6 bases lay outside the gene matches. The CDR3 is made up of 15 amino acids. The CDR3 is CASSLVQGAADTQYF. The CDR3 DNA sequence: TGCGCCAGCAGCTTAGTGCAGGGGGCCGCAGATACGCAGTATTTT.

The chain uses TRBV5-1 and TRBJ2-3; no reliable D call. V was pared by 0 bases and J by 0 bases, with 8 bases between. The CDR3 covers 15 residues. Germline V gene data show CDR1 as SGHRS and CDR2 as YFSETQ. The DNA of the CDR3 is TGCGCCAGCAGCTTGGTGGTACAGAGCACAGATACGCAGTATTTT. Its protein product is CASSLVVQSTDTQYF.

The J gene is TRBJ2-3, the V gene TRBV11-2; 7 nucleotides line up with TRBD2. The length of the CDR3 is 16 residues. The germline V gene encodes CDR1 SGHAT and CDR2 FQNNGV. Trimming cost V 3 bases and J 3 bases; bases outside gene matches: 9. DNA of the CDR3: TGTGCCAGCAGCTTCCCTGCGGGGGATGGTACAGATACGCAGTATTTT. Amino acids: CASSFPAGDGTDTQYF.

The genes are TRBV10-2 and TRBJ1-5, with TRBD1 as a possible D gene (5 bases). CDR3 length: 16 amino acids. In germline, CDR1 is WSHSY, CDR2 SAAADI. The V and J ends lost 5 bases and 0 bases respectively, with 14 bases between them. CDR3 DNA sequence: TGCGCCAGCAGTCCCGGACACACCATTAGCAATCAGCCCCAGCATTTT. It is translated as CASSPGHTISNQPQHF.

This sequence joins TRBV5-1 and TRBJ2-3, with 8 bases fitting TRBD2. From germline, CDR1 is SGHRS and CDR2 YFSETQ. The CDR3 loop spans 16 amino acids. Trimming removed 0 bases from V and 3 bases from J; junction bases left unmatched: 6. CDR3 region: CASSLDPGGNTDTQYF. The CDR3 nucleotides are TGCGCCAGCAGCTTGGATCCGGGGGGGAATACAGATACGCAGTATTTT.

This chain links TRBV3-1 (or the pseudogene TRBV3-2) with TRBJ2-2; D is ambiguous. V lost 0 bases and J lost 0, with 8 bases in between. The CDR3 spans 16 residues. CDR1 and CDR2 from the germline V gene are LGHDT and YNNKEL (reference sequence). CDR3 DNA sequence: TGTGCCAGCAGCCAAGAAACCAGCGCGAACACCGGGGAGCTGTTTTTT. It is translated as CASSQETSANTGELFF.

The genes are TRBV7-9 and TRBJ1-1; TRBD1 matches 8 bases. CDR1 is SEHNR and CDR2 is FQNEAQ in the germline V gene (reference sequence). This CDR3 region has 15 residues. J gave up 1 base and V 3 bases, and 4 bases lay outside the gene matches. The CDR3 coding sequence is TGTGCCAGCAGCTTGGGAGGACAGGGGAACACTGAAGCTTTCTTT. This codes for CASSLGGQGNTEAFF.

The table lists this clone with a count of one. CDR3 sequence reads: CASSLQQGASGNTIYF. CDR3 bases: TGTGCCAGCAGCTTACAGCAGGGGGCTTCTGGAAACACCATATATTTT. This chain uses TRBV7-2 with TRBJ1-3; the match to TRBD1 covers 8 bases. Trimming took 2 bases from V and 1 from J; bases not matched to a gene: 4. The CDR3 is 16 residues long. The germline V gene has CDR1 SGHTA and CDR2 FQGNSA. Together with reference TRBV7-2 and TRBJ1-3, the CDR3 gives the full variable domain: GAGVSQSPSNKVTEKGKDVELRCDPISGHTALYWYRQSLGQGLEFLIYFQGNSAPDKSGLPSDRFSAERTGGSVSTLTIQRTQQEDSAVYLCASSLQQGASGNTIYFGEGSWLTVV.

The rearrangement uses TRBV5-1 and TRBJ2-5; maybe TRBD1 (5 bases). Looked up from germline, CDR1 is SGHRS and CDR2 is YFSETQ. The CDR3 runs to 11 residues. Trimming removed 5 bases at V and 4 bases at J, with 6 bases between. The CDR3 protein is CASSGAETQYF. CDR3 sequence (DNA): TGCGCCAGCAGTGGGGCAGAGACCCAGTACTTC.

This chain joins TRBV15 and TRBJ1-2; 9 bases fit TRBD1. The junction had 3 bases not matched to a gene; V was cut back by 0 bases and J by 4 bases. The CDR3 extends over 15 amino acids. From germline, CDR1 is LNHNV and CDR2 YYDKDF (reference sequence). CDR3 loop: CATSREETGGYGYTF. The DNA for the CDR3 is TGTGCCACCAGCAGAGAAGAGACAGGGGGCTATGGCTACACCTTC.

The chain uses TRBV29-1 and TRBJ2-1; TRBD2 agrees at 11 bases. With V trimmed by 4 bases and J by 10 bases, 12 bases remained unmatched. CDR1 SQVTM and CDR2 ANQGSEA come from the germline V gene. CDR3 length: 15 amino acids. This chain's CDR3 is CSVVLAGGPVREQFF. CDR3 in DNA: TGCAGCGTTGTGTTAGCGGGGGGGCCGGTCAGGGAGCAGTTCTTC.

The chain uses TRBV9 and TRBJ1-5; D is uncertain. Trimming cost V 3 bases and J 0 bases, with 7 bases left between them. The V gene's germline CDR1 is SGDLS and CDR2 YYNGEE. The CDR3 extends over 14 amino acids. This CDR3 is CASSDFDSNQPQHF. The CDR3 coding sequence is TGTGCCAGCAGCGACTTCGATAGCAATCAGCCCCAGCATTTT.

The chain combines TRBV5-1 with TRBJ2-3; 12 nucleotides line up with TRBD1. CDR3 size: 16 residues. Trimming cost V 0 bases and J 6 bases; bases outside gene matches: 5. The germline gives CDR1 SGHRS, CDR2 YFSETQ. CDR3 amino acids: CASSLAGTGGSDTQYF. The CDR3 region has the DNA TGCGCCAGCAGCTTGGCCGGGACAGGGGGCAGCGATACGCAGTATTTT.

The chain couples TRBV10-1 to TRBJ2-5, with D perhaps matching TRBD1 (5 bases). The CDR3 is made up of 13 amino acids. CDR1 is WNHNN, CDR2 SYGVQD, per germline (reference sequence). Trimming took 6 bases from V and 1 from J, leaving 9 bases between them. CDR3 sequence: CASSRQTQETQYF. CDR3 DNA: TGCGCCAGCAGCAGACAGACCCAAGAGACCCAGTACTTC.

This clone rates as medium-sized. The rearrangement uses TRBV7-8 and TRBJ2-7; the D gene is possibly TRBD1 (5 bases). This CDR3 spans 16 amino acids. V was pared by 0 bases and J by 5 bases, with 17 bases between. Germline CDR1 SGHVS, CDR2 FQNEAQ. The CDR3 DNA reads TGTGCCAGCAGCTTAGCGGGGCGCCAACTAAGCCACGAGCAGTACTTC. Protein sequence: CASSLAGRQLSHEQYF.

The V gene is TRBV5-1, the J gene TRBJ2-7; 7 positions match TRBD1. The trim removed 4 bases at V and 4 bases at J, leaving 8 bases unmatched. The CDR3 covers 14 residues. Germline V gene lookup returns CDR1 SGHRS and CDR2 YFSETQ. The CDR3 loop reads CASSLDRAEYEQYF. In nucleotides, the CDR3 is TGCGCCAGCAGCCTCGACAGGGCTGAGTACGAGCAGTACTTC.

This chain uses TRBV13 with TRBJ1-1, with D perhaps TRBD1 (6 bases). The CDR3 is made up of 14 amino acids. The V gene lost 5 bases and the J gene lost 4 bases, with 14 bases spanning the gap. Germline CDR1 reads PRHDT; CDR2 reads FYEKMQ (reference sequence). The CDR3 loop is CASSTTGSGTEAFF. CDR3 sequence (DNA): TGTGCCAGCAGCACAACAGGGTCGGGCACTGAAGCTTTCTTT.

The chain is built from TRBV19 and TRBJ2-7, with TRBD2 as a possible D gene (7 bases). The CDR3 runs to 14 residues. The V end was cut by 7 bases, the J end by 4 bases, with 17 bases between. Germline V gene lookup returns CDR1 LNHDA and CDR2 SQIVND (reference sequence). In DNA form, the CDR3 reads TGTGCCAGTACTATTTCGGGGGGCCCTTACGAGCAGTACTTC. Translation gives CASTISGGPYEQYF.

The genes are TRBV5-1 and TRBJ2-7; 8 nucleotides align to TRBD2. V lost 5 bases and J lost 3; bases outside the gene matches: 7. Germline V gene sequence: CDR1 SGHRS, CDR2 YFSETQ. The CDR3 contains 14 residues. CDR3 DNA sequence: TGCGCCAGCAGAGGCGGAACTAGCGGCTACGAGCAGTACTTC. It codes for CASRGGTSGYEQYF.

This chain links TRBV7-9 with TRBJ2-7, with a possible D match to TRBD2 (6 bases). V gave up 5 bases and J gave up 4 bases, with 15 bases separating them. The CDR3 totals 14 residues. Germline-derived CDR1 and CDR2 are SEHNR and FQNEAQ (reference sequence). This chain's CDR3 is CASSPGTLPYEQYF. CDR3 nucleotides: TGTGCCAGCAGCCCGGGGACTCTCCCTTACGAGCAGTACTTC.

V and J are TRBV6-5 and TRBJ2-1, with 7 positions matching TRBD1. V gave up 4 bases and J gave up 10 bases; unmatched junction bases: 4. CDR1 is MNHEY and CDR2 is SVGAGI in the germline V gene. The CDR3 runs to 12 residues. CDR3 bases: TGTGCCAGCAGTTGGCGACAGGGAGAGCAGTTCTTC. The encoded protein is CASSWRQGEQFF.

This sequence joins TRBV6-5 and TRBJ1-2, with 11 bases that match TRBD1. The CDR3 consists of 14 residues. Germline CDR1 reads MNHEY; CDR2 reads SVGAGI. The V and J ends lost 7 bases and 8 bases, in that order; junction bases with no gene match: 9. For the CDR3, the DNA is TGTGCCAGCACCAAGGACAGGGGGCTGAAGGGCTACACCTTC. Translated, it gives CASTKDRGLKGYTF.

The rearrangement joins TRBV7-2 to TRBJ2-4, with a tentative D call TRBD1 (6 bases). V was pared by 3 bases and J by 7 bases, with 16 bases between. The CDR3 totals 15 residues. CDR1 is SGHTA, CDR2 FQGNSA, per germline. As DNA, the CDR3 is TGTGCCAGCAGCTTCAATGTTCTTCAGGGGAACATTCAGTACTTC. Translating it yields CASSFNVLQGNIQYF.

The DNA for the CDR3 is TGTGCCTGCGGGAGGAGGTTGAACACTGAAGCTTTCTTT. It encodes CACGRRLNTEAFF. This chain links TRBV6-5 with TRBJ1-1; D is ambiguous. CDR3 length equals 13 residues. Germline CDR1 and CDR2: MNHEY and SVGAGI. V dropped 11 bases and J dropped 0 bases, with 13 bases sitting between them.

The V gene is TRBV4-1, the J gene TRBJ2-2, with 9 nucleotides matching TRBD1. The trim removed 0 bases at V and 7 bases at J, leaving 6 bases unmatched. The length of the CDR3 is 16 residues. CDR1 is MGHRA, CDR2 YSYEKL, per germline. CDR3 nucleotide sequence: TGCGCCAGCAGCCAAGAAAACAGGGGGCCTGGCGGGGAGCTGTTTTTT. Translated: CASSQENRGPGGELFF.

This chain connects TRBV6-5 to TRBJ2-3; the match to TRBD1 covers 8 bases. The germline CDR1 and CDR2 sequences are MNHEY and SVGAGI. The CDR3 covers 15 residues. V was pared by 2 bases and J by 1 base, with 2 bases of the junction left unmatched. The CDR3 sequence: CASSYTGQGTDTQYF. The CDR3 DNA reads as TGTGCCAGCAGTTACACGGGACAGGGCACAGATACGCAGTATTTT.